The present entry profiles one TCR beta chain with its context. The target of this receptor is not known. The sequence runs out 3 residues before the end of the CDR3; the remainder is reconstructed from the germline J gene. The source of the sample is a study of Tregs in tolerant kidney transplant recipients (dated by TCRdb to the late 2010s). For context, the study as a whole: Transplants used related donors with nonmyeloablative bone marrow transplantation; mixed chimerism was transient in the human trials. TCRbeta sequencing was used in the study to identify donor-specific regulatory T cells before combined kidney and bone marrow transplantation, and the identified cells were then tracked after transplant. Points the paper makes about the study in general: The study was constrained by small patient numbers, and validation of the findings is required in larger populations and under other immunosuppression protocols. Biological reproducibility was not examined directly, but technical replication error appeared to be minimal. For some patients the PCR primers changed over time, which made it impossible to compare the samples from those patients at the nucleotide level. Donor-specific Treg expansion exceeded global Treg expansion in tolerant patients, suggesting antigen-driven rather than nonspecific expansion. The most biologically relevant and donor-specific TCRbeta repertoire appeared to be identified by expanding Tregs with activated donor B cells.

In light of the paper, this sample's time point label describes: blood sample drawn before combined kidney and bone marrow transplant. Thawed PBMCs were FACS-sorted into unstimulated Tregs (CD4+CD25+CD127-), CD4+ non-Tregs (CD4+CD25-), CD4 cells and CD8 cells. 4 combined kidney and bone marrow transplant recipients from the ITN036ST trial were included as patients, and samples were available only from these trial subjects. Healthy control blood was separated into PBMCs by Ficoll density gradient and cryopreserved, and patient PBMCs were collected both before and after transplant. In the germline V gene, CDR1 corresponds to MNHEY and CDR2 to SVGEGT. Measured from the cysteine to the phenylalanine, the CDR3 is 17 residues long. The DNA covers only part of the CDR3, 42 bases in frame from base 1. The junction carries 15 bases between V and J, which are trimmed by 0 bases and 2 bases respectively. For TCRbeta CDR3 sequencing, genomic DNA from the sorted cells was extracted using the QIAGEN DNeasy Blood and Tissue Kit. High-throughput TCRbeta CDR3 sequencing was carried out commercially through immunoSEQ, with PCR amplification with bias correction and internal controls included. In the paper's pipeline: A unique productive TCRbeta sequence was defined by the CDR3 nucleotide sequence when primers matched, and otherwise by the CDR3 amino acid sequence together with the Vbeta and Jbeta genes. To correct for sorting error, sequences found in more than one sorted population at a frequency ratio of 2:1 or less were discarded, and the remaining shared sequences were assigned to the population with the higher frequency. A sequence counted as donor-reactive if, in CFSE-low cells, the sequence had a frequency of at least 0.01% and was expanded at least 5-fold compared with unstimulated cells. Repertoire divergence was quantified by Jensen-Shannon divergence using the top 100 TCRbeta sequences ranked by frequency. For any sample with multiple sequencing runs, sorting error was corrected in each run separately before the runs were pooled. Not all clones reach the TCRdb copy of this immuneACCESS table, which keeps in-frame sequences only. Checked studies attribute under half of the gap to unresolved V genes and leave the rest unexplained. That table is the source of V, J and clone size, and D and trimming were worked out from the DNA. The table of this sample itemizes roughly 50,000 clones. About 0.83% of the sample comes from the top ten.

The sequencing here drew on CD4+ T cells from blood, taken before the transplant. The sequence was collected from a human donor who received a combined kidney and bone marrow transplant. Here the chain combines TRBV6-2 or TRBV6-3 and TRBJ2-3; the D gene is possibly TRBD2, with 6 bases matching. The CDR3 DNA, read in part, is TGTGCCAGCAGTTACTCGCGGGAAACACCGGACACAGATACG. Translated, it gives CASSYSRETPDTDT. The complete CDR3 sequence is CASSYSRETPDTDTQYF.